This T cell receptor beta chain is from a study of shared clonotypes between healthy human individuals. Whole-study findings and limits: For sorted subsets, rarefaction showed incomplete sequencing despite large depth.

Both subsets, CD45RA+ naive and CD45RA-negative memory, were split from the CD4+ cells. The V gene end was trimmed by 6 bases and the J gene end by 5 bases; junction bases not matched to a gene: 12. The CDR3 consists of 15 residues. The V gene's germline CDR1 is SNHLY and CDR2 FYNNEI. In regard to this clone: Its target is not known.

Deep-level settings were used for running the assay. The protocol was immunoSEQ multiplex PCR, while the TCRdb copy is restricted to in-frame clones and leaves out a portion. The sample lists 2 million to 2.5 million clones; roughly 95% were seen once. The genes are TRBV2 and TRBJ1-1; TRBD1 agrees at 7 bases. This clonotype was obtained from a man younger than 35 in good health. The sequencing sample was made of naive CD4+ T cells sorted from blood. Subset noted: CD45RA+ positively selected. The DNA of the CDR3 is TGTGCCAGCAGCGACAGGGAGAGTCGCGGAACTGAAGCTTTCTTT. It specifies CASSDRESRGTEAFF.